A selection of T cell receptor beta chains follows, all from one sample in a study of Graves' ophthalmopathy and Graves' hyperthyroidism. TCRdb reprocessed the multiplex PCR reads with MiXCR, giving one entry per CDR3 protein. The sample lists roughly 1.1 million distinct CDR3 sequences, less than 45% occurring once. Sequencing used peripheral blood or thyroid tissue (not recorded which). The receptors come from an adult man with Graves' hyperthyroidism. Each CDR3 is given without its conserved first and last residue.

CDR3 length	V gene	J gene	CDR3 protein
13	TRBV15	TRBJ1-5	ATSRDSKRDQPQH
15	TRBV7-8	TRBJ1-2	ASSQIIGTGANYGYT
12	TRBV14	TRBJ2-7	AGSQGHGPYEQY
12	TRBV15	TRBJ1-4	ATSTPGQAGTLF
14	TRBV25-1	TRBJ1-1	ASSYSVGTGGTEAF
12	TRBV29-1	TRBJ1-1	SVETAGPNTEAF
12	TRBV29-1	TRBJ2-7	SASGTGLSYEQY
12	TRBV19	TRBJ2-2	AIETQTGTGELF
11	TRBV27	TRBJ1-2	ASSLSAGGGYT
11	TRBV6-2/TRBV6-3	TRBJ2-7	ASSYRDSGEQY
12	TRBV25-1	TRBJ1-1	ASVAGGSNTEAF
15	TRBV6-2/TRBV6-3	TRBJ2-2	ASSYGWLAGRIGELF
13	TRBV19	TRBJ1-5	ASSQHRGGGQPQH
12	TRBV20-1	TRBJ1-5	SASRQNSNQPQH
13	TRBV7-9	TRBJ2-7	ASSEPTSGTYEQY
12	TRBV4-1	TRBJ2-5	ASSQDWGEETQY
10	TRBV28	TRBJ2-5	ASSSGTGTEN
12	TRBV7-2	TRBJ1-2	ASTATATNYGYT
12	TRBV7-3	TRBJ1-6	ASSLGLGDSPLH
12	TRBV7-2	TRBJ1-4	ASSLWAHTEKLF
14	TRBV12-3/TRBV12-4	TRBJ1-1	ASSQDHGGMNTEAF
18	TRBV12-3/TRBV12-4	TRBJ2-5	ASSPPMGLAGGRSLETQY
14	TRBV10-3	TRBJ1-5	AISDPRGQGNQPQH
14	TRBV29-1	TRBJ2-7	SVTLPGTGVIYEQY
14	TRBV7-9	TRBJ2-6	ASSLGDRYGANVLT
10	TRBV20-1	TRBJ2-5	SGAGSQETQY
13	TRBV25-1	TRBJ2-7	ASSGSTGFGYEQH
11	TRBV10-3	TRBJ2-7	AISESGGYEQY
9	TRBV28	TRBJ1-2	ASREHRGYT
15	TRBV6-5	TRBJ2-6	ASSPGQGFSGANVLT
11	TRBV7-3	TRBJ2-7	ASSAKTTGEQY
12	TRBV2	TRBJ1-1	ASSGRQTNTESF